Following are 16 T cell receptor beta chains from one sample sequenced in a study of immune heterogeneity within non-small cell lung tumors. For each sample, template was 450 to 750 ng of bulk tumor genomic DNA. Doctors removed several biopsies from each primary tumor during surgery, keeping them far apart. Untreated, newly diagnosed non-small cell lung cancer patients underwent curative surgery. Multiplex PCR employing 32 V and 13 J primers generated amplicons of the TCR beta CDR3. In TCRdb, the multiplex PCR reads were re-called with MiXCR into one record per CDR3 protein. Among under 5,500 distinct CDR3 sequences, around a fifth were seen once, and the ten largest hold almost 8.5%. The sample was lung tumor tissue. These receptors originate from a man between 65 and 85 years old with non-small cell lung cancer.

This clonotype was seen a handful of times. The V call is TRBV20-1, the J call TRBJ1-1, with D perhaps matching TRBD1 (6 bases). Germline V gene sequence: CDR1 DFQATT, CDR2 SNEGSKA (reference sequence). The CDR3 spans 15 residues. V was trimmed by 4 bases and J by 4 bases, leaving 19 bases between them. The CDR3 spells CSAKGSREGGTEAFF. In DNA form, the CDR3 reads TGCAGTGCTAAGGGTAGCCGGGAAGGGGGCACTGAAGCTTTCTTT.

This clonotype is medium-sized (0.01 to 0.1%) within its sample. The chain employs TRBV28 and TRBJ1-4; D is possibly TRBD1 (6 bases). V lost 5 bases and J 10 bases, leaving 20 bases between the germline ends. Germline assignment: CDR1 MDHEN and CDR2 SYDVKM. CDR3 length: 15 amino acids. The CDR3 spells CASSTQGFEDGKLFF. The CDR3 DNA sequence: TGTGCCAGCAGTACTCAGGGGTTCGAGGATGGAAAACTGTTTTTT.

About this clonotype itself: A much larger clonotype is one base distant, so this may be a read error. V and J are TRBV2 and TRBJ1-4, with 9 bases lining up with TRBD1. The germline CDR1 and CDR2 sequences are SNHLY and FYNNEI. The CDR3 length is 15 residues. CDR3 region: CASKAGQGWLEKLLF. CDR3 coding DNA: TGTGCCAGCAAAGCTGGACAGGGGTGGCTCGAAAAACTGCTTTTT. The variable domain in full, with the rest retrieved from reference TRBV2 and TRBJ1-4, is EPEVTQTPSHQVTQMGQEVILRCVPISNHLYFYWYRQILGQKVEFLVSFYNNEISEKSEIFDDQFSVERPDGSNFTLKIRSTKLEDSAMYFCASKAGQGWLEKLLFGSGTQLSVL.

The gene calls are TRBV7-8 and TRBJ1-1, with D possibly TRBD1 on 6 matching bases. This CDR3 contains 17 residues. Trimming cost V 4 bases and J 0 bases, with 18 bases left between them. Germline CDR1 and CDR2: SGHVS and FQNEAQ. This CDR3 reads CASSSGGRTFMNTEAFF. In DNA, the CDR3 is TGTGCCAGCAGCTCGGGGGGCAGGACGTTTATGAACACTGAAGCTTTCTTT.

This clonotype was observed once. V is TRBV29-1 and J is TRBJ1-2, with 8 positions matching TRBD1. The V gene end was trimmed by 6 bases and the J gene end by 5 bases; junction bases not matched to a gene: 11. Germline values: CDR1 SQVTM, CDR2 ANQGSEA. The CDR3 covers 14 residues. CDR3 DNA sequence: TGCAGCGTATCCAATCCGGGACAGGCTTATGGCTACACCTTC. It translates to CSVSNPGQAYGYTF.

Sample share makes this clonotype medium-sized. V gene TRBV20-1 combines with J gene TRBJ2-3, with D possibly matching TRBD1 (6 bases). CDR1 is DFQATT, CDR2 SNEGSKA, per germline (reference sequence). V lost 3 bases and J 2 bases, leaving 12 bases between the germline ends. The CDR3 runs 14 residues. The CDR3 protein is CSASGDTDTDTQYF. In DNA form, the CDR3 reads TGCAGTGCTAGTGGGGACACCGACACAGATACGCAGTATTTT.

This clonotype is a singleton in its sample. With a much larger clone just one base away, this may be a read error. The chain is built from TRBV7-9 and TRBJ1-2, with D uncertain. Germline V gene sequence: CDR1 SEHNR, CDR2 FQNEAQ (reference sequence). Trimming shortened V by 4 bases and J by 4 bases, and 13 bases separated the two germline ends. This CDR3 is built from 14 residues. The CDR3 DNA reads as TGTGCCAGCAGCTCCCTGGGTCCCGGCTATGGCTACACCTTC. It is translated as CASSSLGPGYGYTF.

This clonotype is medium-sized within its sample. The rearrangement uses TRBV7-8 and TRBJ1-6; D possibly corresponds to TRBD1 (5 bases). In germline, CDR1 is SGHVS, CDR2 FQNEAQ. The CDR3 has 13 residues. Trimming shortened V by 3 bases and J by 10 bases, and 10 bases separated the two germline ends. The chain's CDR3 is CASSLRGGSPLHF. CDR3 nucleotides: TGTGCCAGCAGCTTGAGGGGTGGCTCACCCCTCCACTTT. Filled out from reference TRBV7-8 and TRBJ1-6, the complete variable domain reads GAGVSQSPRYKVAKRGQDVALRCDPISGHVSLFWYQQALGQGPEFLTYFQNEAQLDKSGLPSDRFFAERPEGSVSTLKIQRTQQEDSAVYLCASSLRGGSPLHFGNGTRLTVT.

This clonotype has more than one count but fewer than ten. The chain links TRBV29-1 to TRBJ1-2; perhaps TRBD1 as D (5 bases). CDR1 and CDR2 from the germline V gene are SQVTM and ANQGSEA. V lost 5 bases to trimming and J lost 4 bases, with 8 bases between them. CDR3 length: 11 residues. CDR3 DNA: TGCAGCGTTTACGACAGCTATGGCTACACCTTC. Its protein is CSVYDSYGYTF.

A remark on this clonotype: At one boundary the junction diverges from the germline segment, which might be a read error. The chain recombines TRBV7-2 with TRBJ2-1; 9 bases are a match to TRBD2. Per the germline V gene, CDR1 is SGHTA and CDR2 is FQGNSA. The CDR3 is 14 residues long. The CDR3 here is CISSTGTSQNEQLF. CDR3 sequence (DNA): TGTATCAGCAGCACTGGGACTAGCCAAAATGAGCAGCTCTTC.

This clonotype is categorized as medium-sized (0.01 to 0.1%). This chain joins TRBV7-8 and TRBJ2-1; 12 bases are shared with TRBD2. Germline CDR1 is SGHVS and CDR2 is FQNEAQ. The CDR3 totals 19 residues. Trimming at V came to 5 bases and at J to 4 bases, leaving 15 bases not matched to a gene. DNA for the CDR3: TGTGCCAGCAGCCCGCCCGGACTAGCGGGAACCTTTAAGTACAATGAGCAGTTCTTC. This sequence encodes CASSPPGLAGTFKYNEQFF.

Relative to its sample, this clonotype is medium-sized (0.01 to 0.1%). The chain links TRBV10-3 to TRBJ1-6; the match to TRBD1 covers 9 bases. Trimming took 6 bases from V and 5 from J; bases not matched to a gene: 2. Per germline, CDR1 ENHRY and CDR2 SYGVKD. CDR3 size: 14 residues. The CDR3 sequence: CAISRQGDNSPLHF. As DNA, the CDR3 is TGTGCCATCAGCCGACAGGGGGATAATTCACCCCTCCACTTT.

The rearrangement links TRBV11-2 to TRBJ2-5, with a possible D match to TRBD2 (7 bases). CDR1 is SGHAT, CDR2 FQNNGV, per germline. Between the trimmed V and J ends, which lost 10 bases and 4 bases, there was a span of 22 bases. The CDR3 length is 15 residues. CDR3 nucleotides: TGTGCCACGACGGAAATAGTGGGGGGGCCAGAGACCCAGTACTTC. As protein: CATTEIVGGPETQYF.

Notes on this clonotype: This may come from a read error, since a much larger clone is one base off. No conserved phenylalanine or tryptophan is present at the end of the CDR3, so a read error is the likely explanation. The V gene is TRBV6-2 or TRBV6-3, the J gene TRBJ2-1, with a weak D call TRBD2 (6 bases). The CDR3 sequence is 12 residues long. Germline V gives CDR1 MNHEY, CDR2 SVGEGT. With 5 bases removed from V and 9 bases from J, the gap between germline ends came to 11 bases. DNA for the CDR3: TGTGCCAGCAGTCCCCGGAGGGGTGAGCAGTTCTTA. It is translated as CASSPRRGEQFL.

Details on this clonotype: A clone one base away is much larger, so this may be a read error. The rearrangement uses TRBV19 and TRBJ2-1; D tentatively fits TRBD1 or TRBD2 (6 bases each). The length of the CDR3 is 18 residues. Germline V gene data show CDR1 as LNHDA and CDR2 as SQIVND (reference sequence). V was shortened by 5 bases and J by 0 bases, with 20 bases between the two germline ends. The CDR3 reads CASSAIGGGESSYNEQFF. CDR3 DNA: TGTGCCAGTAGTGCCATTGGGGGCGGGGAGAGCTCCTACAATGAGCAGTTCTTC. The full variable domain, its missing parts supplied by reference TRBV19 and TRBJ2-1, is DGGITQSPKYLFRKEGQNVTLSCEQNLNHDAMYWYRQDPGQGLRLIYYSQIVNDFQKGDIAEGYSVSREKKESFPLTVTSAQKNPTAFYLCASSAIGGGESSYNEQFFGPGTRLTVL.

This clonotype is termed medium-sized (0.01 to 0.1%). J is TRBJ1-1 and V is TRBV19; D gene ambiguous. Germline V lookup: CDR1 LNHDA, CDR2 SQIVND (reference sequence). Trimming stripped 3 bases from V and 8 bases from J, with 13 bases between. CDR3 size: 13 residues. The CDR3 spells CASSMIWTTEAFF. As DNA, the CDR3 is TGTGCCAGTAGTATGATTTGGACGACGGAAGCTTTCTTT.